These 20 T cell receptor beta chains came from one sample sequenced in a study of T cells in Graves' hyperthyroidism and ophthalmopathy. TCR beta CDR3 regions were amplified from RNA transcripts. The primer set for the first-round RT-PCR of the TCR CDR3 was HTBI. A single record per CDR3 protein comes from TCRdb applying MiXCR to the multiplex PCR reads. This table holds around 350,000 distinct CDR3 sequences, 19% found once. Material: blood. These receptor sequences come from a young woman with Graves' hyperthyroidism.

In this sample, this clonotype turned up many times. The DNA is omitted, as the CDR3 cannot be located on it reliably, and the CDR3 follows TCRdb's listing. The chain couples TRBV12-3 or TRBV12-4 to TRBJ2-5; the D call of TRBD1 is as the table states it, not checked on the DNA. The CDR3 contains 15 residues when both ends are counted. This CDR3 is CASSFLAGDGETQYF.

This clonotype was observed a few times. This rearrangement joins TRBV4-2 to TRBJ2-5, with D perhaps matching TRBD2 (6 bases). The ends were cut back, 4 bases at V and 6 bases at J, with 27 bases in the middle. CDR1 is LGHNA, CDR2 YNFKEQ, per germline. This CDR3 region has 18 residues. The CDR3 nucleotides read TGTGCCAGCAGCCGCCCGGGTGGAGGGGCTTCCCCTGGGAAGACCCAGTACTTC. Protein sequence: CASSRPGGGASPGKTQYF.

This clonotype has at least ten counts. The chain links TRBV2 to TRBJ2-2; TRBD1 matches 8 bases. Germline V gives CDR1 SNHLY, CDR2 FYNNEI. J gave up 6 bases and V 4 bases, and 19 bases lay outside the gene matches. The CDR3 consists of 19 residues. CDR3 region: CASSVPRTGSGGFPGELFF. DNA of the CDR3: TGTGCCAGCAGTGTGCCGAGGACAGGGAGCGGCGGATTTCCCGGGGAGCTGTTTTTT. Full variable domain (rest looked up from reference TRBV2 and TRBJ2-2): EPEVTQTPSHQVTQMGQEVILRCVPISNHLYFYWYRQILGQKVEFLVSFYNNEISEKSEIFDDQFSVERPDGSNFTLKIRSTKLEDSAMYFCASSVPRTGSGGFPGELFFGEGSRLTVL.

The sample holds many counts of this clonotype. V gene TRBV6-5 combines with J gene TRBJ2-7, with D tentatively TRBD1 or TRBD2 (7 bases each). The CDR3 runs 15 residues. Germline CDR1 reads MNHEY; CDR2 reads SVGAGI. V shed 5 bases and J shed 4 bases, with 18 bases lying between them. CDR3 residues: CASSPGGQGGYEQYF. Here the CDR3 DNA reads TGTGCCAGCAGTCCAGGAGGGCAGGGGGGGTACGAGCAGTACTTC.

This chain links TRBV20-1 with TRBJ2-7; maybe TRBD2 (6 bases). Germline CDR1 and CDR2: DFQATT and SNEGSKA (reference sequence). V lost 6 bases, J lost 4 bases, and 19 bases lay in between. This CDR3 has 14 residues. CDR3 loop: CSAPSGVLWYEQYF. For the CDR3, the DNA is TGCAGTGCCCCATCGGGGGTCCTTTGGTACGAGCAGTACTTC.

This clonotype has a handful of counts. This chain uses TRBV5-1 with TRBJ1-5; D is ambiguous. Germline V lookup: CDR1 SGHRS, CDR2 YFSETQ. V was pared by 1 base and J by 7 bases, with 21 bases between. The CDR3 is 17 residues long. CDR3 nucleotide sequence: TGCGCCAGCAGCTTGTCCCCTTTCATCAGTTCAGACCAGCCCCAGCATTTT. This gives the protein CASSLSPFISSDQPQHF.

This clonotype was recorded at least ten times. The chain couples TRBV28 to TRBJ2-4; 7 positions agree with TRBD1. This CDR3 region has 16 residues. Germline trimming cut 3 bases from V and 8 bases from J; bases unmatched to any gene: 13. Germline V gene data show CDR1 as MDHEN and CDR2 as SYDVKM. The CDR3 is CASSLLTGTERDIQYF. In nucleotides, the CDR3 is TGTGCCAGCAGTTTGCTGACCGGGACAGAGAGAGACATTCAGTACTTC.

The V call is TRBV6-1, the J call TRBJ1-5, with 9 bases matching TRBD1. There are 16 residues in the CDR3. The V segment lost 3 bases and the J segment 3 bases; nucleotides outside the gene matches: 6. Germline V CDR1 and CDR2: MNHNS, SASEGT. CDR3 sequence (DNA): TGTGCCAGCAGTGACAGACAGGGGGTCGACAATCAGCCCCAGCATTTT. Protein: CASSDRQGVDNQPQHF.

This clonotype was seen ten or more times. The V call is TRBV5-1, the J call TRBJ1-1; D is ambiguous. V was shortened by 3 bases and J by 1 base, with 10 bases between the two germline ends. Germline V CDR1 and CDR2: SGHRS, YFSETQ. This CDR3 is built from 14 residues. As DNA, the CDR3 is TGCGCCAGCAGCTACACCCCTCCGAACACTGAAGCTTTCTTT. Amino acids: CASSYTPPNTEAFF.

The rearrangement joins TRBV20-1 to TRBJ1-5; D perhaps matches TRBD1 (6 bases). Trimming pared 1 base from V and 3 bases from J, leaving 16 bases between. The CDR3 is made up of 16 amino acids. The germline V gene has CDR1 DFQATT and CDR2 SNEGSKA (reference sequence). The CDR3 nucleotides are TGCAGTGCTAGAGGGGGGCCGGGACGGCCCAATCAGCCCCAGCATTTT. Protein: CSARGGPGRPNQPQHF.

There are many counts of this clonotype. The chain couples TRBV6-1 to TRBJ1-2; weak D call: TRBD1 (6 bases). The V end lost 6 bases, the J end lost 8 bases, and 13 bases lay between the germline ends. The CDR3 has 12 residues. Per the germline V gene, CDR1 is MNHNS and CDR2 is SASEGT. The CDR3 reads CASSPGAGGYTF. The CDR3 nucleotides read TGTGCCAGCAGCCCGGGGGCGGGGGGCTACACCTTC.

This clonotype occurred many times. This chain uses TRBV15 with TRBJ1-1; 7 bases fit TRBD1. Losses at the gene ends were 1 base for V and 6 bases for J; bases not matched to a gene: 5. This CDR3 contains 14 residues. Germline CDR1 and CDR2: LNHNV and YYDKDF (reference sequence). The CDR3 loop is CATSRGQGGSEAFF. The CDR3 DNA reads as TGTGCCACCAGCAGAGGACAGGGCGGATCTGAAGCTTTCTTT.

The V and J genes are TRBV6-1 and TRBJ2-5; 10 bases match TRBD1. CDR1 is MNHNS, CDR2 SASEGT, per germline. The CDR3 totals 15 residues. V was pared by 7 bases and J by 1 base, with 6 bases of the junction left unmatched. The CDR3 spells CASTQGQGFQETQYF. The CDR3, as DNA: TGTGCCAGCACCCAGGGACAGGGGTTCCAAGAGACCCAGTACTTC.

This clonotype was counted at least ten times. The chain is built from TRBV10-2 and TRBJ1-2; perhaps TRBD1 as D (6 bases). Trimming took 2 bases from V and 8 from J, leaving 15 bases between them. Germline V gives CDR1 WSHSY, CDR2 SAAADI. The CDR3 sequence is 14 residues long. CDR3 in DNA: TGCGCCAGCAGTGAGCCAGAACAGGGCGACGGCTACACCTTC. Its translation: CASSEPEQGDGYTF.

This clonotype was recorded at least ten times. The V gene is TRBV7-8, the J gene TRBJ2-7; 12 positions agree with TRBD2. The CDR3 length is 17 residues. Germline CDR1 is SGHVS and CDR2 is FQNEAQ. V shed 5 bases and J 1 base; nucleotides not matched to a gene: 9. CDR3 nucleotides: TGTGCCAGCAGCGCTACTAGCGGGGGGACCCTATCCTACGAGCAGTACTTC. Its protein is CASSATSGGTLSYEQYF.

The CDR3 loop reads CASSLDRGQGQPQHF. CDR3 bases: TGTGCCAGCAGCTTAGACAGGGGGCAGGGTCAGCCCCAGCATTTT. J is TRBJ1-5 and V is TRBV11-2; the match to TRBD1 covers 8 bases. J was trimmed by 6 bases and V by 0 bases; bases with no gene match: 4. This CDR3 is built from 15 residues. Germline lookup yields CDR1 SGHAT and CDR2 FQNNGV.

The table lists this clonotype with many counts. The chain has TRBV9 and TRBJ2-7; 10 nucleotides align to TRBD1. J gave up 5 bases and V 3 bases, and 11 bases lay outside the gene matches. The CDR3 spans 16 residues. In germline, CDR1 is SGDLS, CDR2 YYNGEE. The CDR3 DNA follows: TGTGCCAGCAGCGAGACAGGGGGCTTCTCTCACCACGAGCAGTACTTC. It is translated as CASSETGGFSHHEQYF. Complete variable domain (other parts from reference TRBV9 and TRBJ2-7): DSGVTQTPKHLITATGQRVTLRCSPRSGDLSVYWYQQSLDQGLQFLIQYYNGEERAKGNILERFSAQQFPDLHSELNLSSLELGDSALYFCASSETGGFSHHEQYFGPGTRLTVT.

This clonotype has at least ten counts. V gene TRBV13 combines with J gene TRBJ2-7, with 9 bases that match TRBD1. V dropped 4 bases and J dropped 6; count of bases not matched to a gene: 7. The CDR3 runs 14 residues. Germline CDR1 PRHDT, CDR2 FYEKMQ (reference sequence). The CDR3 nucleotides read TGTGCCAGCAGCTCCCCGGACAGGGGTTTCGAGCAGTACTTC. Protein: CASSSPDRGFEQYF.

This clonotype came up many times. The chain is built from TRBV10-2 and TRBJ2-5; 13 bases are shared with TRBD2. CDR3 size: 14 residues. The V and J ends lost 7 bases and 3 bases, in that order; junction bases with no gene match: 2. Germline CDR1 is WSHSY and CDR2 is SAAADI. CDR3 bases: TGCGCCAGCATCGGACTAGCGGGGGAAGAGACCCAGTACTTC. Amino acids: CASIGLAGEETQYF.

This clonotype was detected ten times or more. The chain couples TRBV4-1 to TRBJ2-7; TRBD1 matches 7 bases. The CDR3 sequence is 15 residues long. Looked up from germline, CDR1 is MGHRA and CDR2 is YSYEKL. Trimming took 0 bases from V and 5 from J; bases not matched to a gene: 7. The CDR3 loop is CASSQERTGRDEQYF. CDR3 in DNA: TGCGCCAGCAGCCAAGAGAGGACAGGCCGAGACGAGCAGTACTTC.